A selection of T cell receptor beta chains follows, all from one sample in a study of CD8+ T cells in alopecia areata. Profiling relied on immunoSEQ multiplex PCR, and the TCRdb table lists in-frame clones only, not all of them. The sample consists of 200,000 or so clones, 35% to 40% of them appearing once. The sample consisted of CD4+ T cells sorted from blood, taken around week 34, from a patient treated with tofacitinib. All receptors come from a human donor with alopecia areata. Both conserved end residues are part of each CDR3. The D gene is left open where the match is weak. Not every row has a clone size; where given, it reads once, few, many or a size class.

.,TRBJ2-3,TRBV18,.,15,TGTGCCAGCTCACCAGTACAGGGACACACAGATACGCAGTATTTT,CASSPVQGHTDTQYF
.,TRBJ1-3,TRBV5-6,.,13,TGTGCCAGCAGCGACCGGGACTCCGACACCATATATTTT,CASSDRDSDTIYF
.,TRBJ2-7,TRBV5-6,few,11,TGTGCCAGCAGCCGAGATTACTTTTGGGACTTC,CASSRDYFWDF
TRBD1,TRBJ1-5,TRBV23-1,.,17,TGCGCCAGCAGTCCCGGACAGGGTGATGATCGCAATCAGCCCCAGCATTTT,CASSPGQGDDRNQPQHF
.,TRBJ2-2,TRBV25-1,.,12,TGTGCCAGCAGTGAATGGACCGGGGAGCTGTTTTTT,CASSEWTGELFF
.,TRBJ2-7,TRBV15,few,15,TGTGCCACCAGCAGAGGCCAGGGCTCCCTGGGGGAGCAGTACTTC,CATSRGQGSLGEQYF
.,TRBJ1-1,TRBV29-1,few,15,TGCAGCGCCAGGAGGGAAGGGAGGGTGAACACTGAAGCTTTCTTT,CSARREGRVNTEAFF
.,TRBJ2-6,TRBV5-1,.,17,TGCGCCAGCAGCTTACTTTCGACGGGCTCTGGGGCCAACGTCCTGACTTTC,CASSLLSTGSGANVLTF
TRBD1,TRBJ2-7,TRBV7-3,.,15,TGTGCCAGCAGCCGGTCCGGGACAGGGGTCTACGAGCAGTACTTC,CASSRSGTGVYEQYF
.,TRBJ1-1,TRBV5-1,.,14,TGCGCCAGCAGCCTGGGGATGCCAGAAGCTGAAGCTTTCTTT,CASSLGMPEAEAFF
TRBD2,TRBJ2-1,TRBV5-4,few,15,TGTGCCAGCAGCCTACTAGCGGGAGGTGACAATGAGCAGTTCTTC,CASSLLAGGDNEQFF
TRBD1,TRBJ1-4,TRBV7-2,.,14,TGTGCCAGCAGCTTCCGGACAGGGGAGGAAAAACTGTTTTTT,CASSFRTGEEKLFF